This T cell receptor (beta chain) came from a study of T cells in Graves' hyperthyroidism and ophthalmopathy. Germline values: CDR1 SQVTM, CDR2 ANQGSEA. Trimming shortened V by 1 base and J by 7 bases, and 14 bases separated the two germline ends. The CDR3 is 13 amino acids. Comments on this clonotype: Its antigen is still unknown.

Study-wide findings and caveats: Peripheral blood also featured most of the thyroid clonotypes expanded above 0.001.

Regions amplified from RNA transcripts were the TCR beta CDR3 regions. The HTBI set primed first-round TCR CDR3 RT-PCR. In TCRdb, the multiplex PCR reads were re-called with MiXCR into one record per CDR3 protein. The repertoire holds 660,000 or so distinct CDR3 sequences, about 45% seen once, with 7% to 7.5% in the top ten. The chain couples TRBV29-1 to TRBJ2-7; D perhaps matches TRBD1 (6 bases). Input material: peripheral blood or thyroid tissue (not recorded which). This sequence originates from an adult man with Graves' disease, either hyperthyroidism or ophthalmopathy (not recorded which). The CDR3 nucleotides are TGCAGCGTTGAAGGGCAGGGGATGGGGGAGCAGTACTTC. Its translation is CSVEGQGMGEQYF.